This note documents a single T cell receptor (beta chain) sequence. Its antigen is still unknown. The entry originates in a study of shared clonotypes between healthy human individuals. At the level of the study: Donors had three CD4 naive, three CD4 memory, two CD8 naive and one CD8 memory plate apiece.

Findings and caveats of the study: Generation probabilities of non-shared clonotypes were lower (relative to those shared by all four donors). Generally, naive subsets came out with larger estimated richness than memory subsets.

Germline values: CDR1 MDHEN, CDR2 SYDVKM. V was clipped by 6 bases and J by 7 bases, with 16 bases between them. This CDR3 comprises 15 residues. Using immunoSEQ multiplex PCR, the repertoire was profiled, and TCRdb retains in-frame clones only, with some absent. The table records over 2 million clones, approximately 95% of them present only once. The chain combines TRBV28 with TRBJ1-6, with D maybe TRBD1 (5 bases). The clonotype originates from a man younger than 35 in good health. The specimen sequenced was naive CD4+ T cells sorted from blood. The subset denotes: CD45RA+ positively selected. Written as DNA, the CDR3 is TGTGCCAGCAGCCGTACTGACAGAAGGAATTCACCCCTCCACTTT. Encoded protein: CASSRTDRRNSPLHF.